This T cell receptor beta chain was sequenced for a study of PD-1 blockade in classical Hodgkin lymphoma. Study in general: Patients were dosed intravenously with nivolumab at 3 mg/kg every 2 weeks. General study points: CD4+ TCR diversity, unlike CD8+, rose significantly by C4D1. The authors excluded patients who started nivolumab under 1 year after ASCT. When set against healthy donors, newly diagnosed patients were reported to show lower baseline TCR diversity.

Measured with immunoSEQ multiplex PCR; TCRdb has only the in-frame clones, and not every one. The data hold 50,000 or so clones, with 80% to 95% observed a single time. Each patient experienced a relapse that followed autologous stem cell transplantation, and brentuximab vedotin exposure varied. A note on this clone: The antigen is not known.

The CDR3 is made up of 14 amino acids. Germline V gene sequence: CDR1 SQVTM, CDR2 ANQGSEA. The germline V and J ends were trimmed by 0 bases and 0 bases, with 8 bases remaining between them. The sequence was obtained from a human donor with classical Hodgkin lymphoma. V usage is TRBV29-1 and J usage is TRBJ1-2; no firm D call. Source: peripheral blood mononuclear cells (PBMCs), taken before the second cycle of nivolumab. For the CDR3, the DNA is TGCAGCGTTGAAGATTGGGAATCTAACTATGGCTACACCTTC. It encodes CSVEDWESNYGYTF.